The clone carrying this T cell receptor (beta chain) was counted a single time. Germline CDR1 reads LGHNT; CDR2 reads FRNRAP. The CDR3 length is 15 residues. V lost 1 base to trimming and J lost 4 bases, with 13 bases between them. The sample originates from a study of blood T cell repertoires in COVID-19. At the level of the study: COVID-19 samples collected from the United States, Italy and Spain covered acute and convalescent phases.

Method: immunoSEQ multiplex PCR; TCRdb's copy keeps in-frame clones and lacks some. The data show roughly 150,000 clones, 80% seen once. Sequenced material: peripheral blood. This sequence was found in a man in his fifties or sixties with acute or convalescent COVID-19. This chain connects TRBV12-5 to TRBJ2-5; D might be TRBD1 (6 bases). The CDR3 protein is CASGLGRDKRETQYF. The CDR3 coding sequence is TGTGCTAGTGGTTTGGGCCGGGACAAAAGAGAGACCCAGTACTTC.